This TCR beta chain was captured by sequencing in a study of Graves' ophthalmopathy and Graves' hyperthyroidism (dated by TCRdb to 2016 to 2018). Regarding the research as a whole: Peripheral blood samples were taken at the time of initial diagnosis, before any treatment was given. In six hyperthyroidism patients, the T-cell repertoire of thyroid tissue was compared with the T-cell repertoire of blood. To explore V-J signatures distinguishing ophthalmopathy from hyperthyroidism, a discovery set of approximately 100 patients (43 ophthalmopathy, 57 stable hyperthyroidism) was enrolled. For independent validation, a separate cohort was made up of 18 hyperthyroidism patients plus 17 patients who later progressed from hyperthyroidism to ophthalmopathy. For training and testing, the 100 or so patients in the discovery cohort were randomly divided in a 7:3 ratio. In total, 135 blood samples were TCR-sequenced: 40 to 45 ophthalmopathy, some 75 hyperthyroidism and about 17 hyperthyroidism-to-ophthalmopathy patients. Once sampling was done, hyperthyroidism patients were given methimazole at a starting dose of 30 mg daily, while ophthalmopathy patients were given high-dose intravenous methylprednisolone. TCR beta repertoire signatures were used to distinguish Graves' ophthalmopathy from Graves' hyperthyroidism and to predict progression to ophthalmopathy. Overall results and qualifications from the work: In validation, the model predicted ophthalmopathy progression with roughly 68% sensitivity and roughly 72% specificity; around twelve predicted patients were CT-confirmed with GO in a median of approximately 6.2 months. Sample size was not statistically predetermined, and group allocation was not concealed from the investigators. Most expanded thyroid clonotypes with a frequency above 0.001 also appeared in blood, which suggests that blood repertoires may reflect the immune response in the thyroid. In cross-validation, the 13-signature model distinguished ophthalmopathy from stable hyperthyroidism with just over 85% sensitivity and 81.08% specificity, and in the test set the corresponding values were roughly 80% and 76%.

The CDR3 numbers 14 residues from cysteine through phenylalanine. Only CDR3 DNA is held: 42 bases, read in frame from base 1. The V and J ends are trimmed by 5 bases and 5 bases, leaving 16 bases between them. CDR1 and CDR2, looked up from the germline V gene, are SGDLS and YYNGEE. For repertoire sequencing, TCR beta CDR3 regions were amplified from RNA transcripts. The first round of RT-PCR was done with HTBI primers and the Qiagen OneStep RT-PCR kit, and was followed by a second round of multiplex PCR, then size selection and purification. Libraries were sequenced on an Illumina HiSeq2000 using paired-end 100 bp reads. Per the original workflow: SOAPnuke was used for read processing, and reads with adapters, uncalled bases, a mean Phred below 15, or no exact constant-primer or identifier match were discarded. COPE v1.2.5 was used to merge the high-quality paired reads. Each unique nucleotide sequence was defined as a clonotype, and clonotypes were aligned to IMGT TRB V, D and J references with MiTCR v1.1. The analysis was limited to V-J combinations with a frequency above 0.0001, which together covered 98% to 99.2% of repertoires. For each V-J combination, a TCR clonal expansion and chaos score was defined as the ratio of F50 clonal expansion to chaos observed in the TCRdist matrix. Welch's t-statistics and random forest were used to reduce features to about a dozen V-J combinations, which were fed into a naive Bayes classifier. The Morisita-Horn index was used to measure how similar the thyroid and blood repertoires were. TCRdb cleaned the public reads at Q25 with fastp, built clones with MiXCR and kept in-frame beta chains. Rows merge per CDR3 protein into single entries with the most common DNA and genes. These V and J calls rely on TCRdb rather than the paper's analysis. This sample has hundreds of thousands of distinct CDR3 sequences in its table, and 20% to 25% of those were observed once. 3% of the sample belongs to the ten largest clones.

Hyperthyroidism was considered stable if no progression to ophthalmopathy occurred within 18 months of follow-up. The hyperthyroidism patients were 18 to 65 years old and newly diagnosed, with a disease duration of less than 2 months. Patients with other autoimmune diseases, uncontrolled infections, pregnancy or lactation were excluded. Diagnosis was based on clinical symptoms, serum thyroxine, TRAb, thyroid ultrasound and orbital computed tomography. Using Ficoll-Paque density gradient centrifugation, PBMCs were isolated from 10 ml of fresh peripheral blood. Total RNA was extracted with Trizol reagent and quality-checked on an Agilent 2100 Bioanalyzer. Turning to this clonotype: Its binding antigen is unknown. Nothing much larger sits one base from this clone, and base qualities are not available.

Sequenced sample: peripheral blood. The TCR sequence derives from a woman between 18 and 29 years old with stable Graves' hyperthyroidism. Donor details come from another sample of the same person, matched by shared clones. The sequence links TRBV9 to TRBJ2-5; no D segment can be confidently identified. The DNA is TGTGCCAGCAGTAAAGGCGGACCGATGGAGACCCAGTACTTC. Its amino acids are CASSKGGPMETQYF.